Shown below are 9 T cell receptor beta chains from a single sample sequenced in a study of blood T cell repertoires in COVID-19 (dated by TCRdb to the early 2020s). Receptors were amplified or captured by the immunoSEQ multiplex PCR assay. TCRdb mirrors the immuneACCESS table, restricted to in-frame sequences. Some clones are absent from its copies; in checked studies, under half trace to an unresolved V gene, and the reason for the others is unknown. This sample lists some 460,000 clones; 75% to 90% were detected once. Of the sample, approximately 4.3% falls within the top ten clones. The material sequenced was peripheral blood. The receptor set was obtained from a woman aged 25-40 years with acute or convalescent COVID-19.

The rearrangement joins TRBV5-8 to TRBJ2-3; 7 bases line up with TRBD2. This CDR3 comprises 15 residues. From germline, CDR1 is SGHTS and CDR2 YDEGEE. Unmatched junction bases numbered 12, after V lost 5 bases and J lost 6 bases. In DNA, the CDR3 is TGTGCCAGCAGGCTTTCGGGCGGGGGATCCGATACGCAGTATTTT. Amino acids: CASRLSGGGSDTQYF.

V is TRBV2 and J is TRBJ1-6; possibly TRBD1 for D (5 bases). The CDR3 is 15 amino acids. Germline CDR1 reads SNHLY; CDR2 reads FYNNEI. V lost 2 bases and J lost 5, with 10 bases in between. The CDR3 region has the DNA TGTGCCAGCAGTGAAAGGGGCCCTGATAATTCACCCCTCCACTTT. Translated: CASSERGPDNSPLHF.

The V gene is TRBV9, the J gene TRBJ2-3, with 7 bases matching TRBD1. The CDR3 contains 15 residues. Looked up from germline, CDR1 is SGDLS and CDR2 is YYNGEE. Trimming at V came to 3 bases and at J to 2 bases, leaving 6 bases not matched to a gene. For the CDR3, the DNA is TGTGCCAGCAGCGAACGACAGGGCCCCACAGATACGCAGTATTTT. Its protein is CASSERQGPTDTQYF.

J is TRBJ2-2 and V is TRBV6-4; TRBD2 agrees at 8 bases. The V segment lost 0 bases and the J segment 1 base; nucleotides outside the gene matches: 1. Germline V CDR1 and CDR2: MRHNA, SNTAGT. The CDR3 sequence is 16 residues long. This chain's CDR3 is CASSDSAGGNTGELFF. CDR3 bases: TGTGCCAGCAGTGACTCGGCGGGGGGGAACACCGGGGAGCTGTTTTTT.

This clone occurred once. This chain joins TRBV5-1 and TRBJ2-1, with 11 bases fitting TRBD2. Trimming at V came to 3 bases and at J to 10 bases, leaving 9 bases not matched to a gene. Germline V CDR1 and CDR2: SGHRS, YFSETQ. The CDR3 extends over 15 amino acids. This CDR3 reads CASSYVAGGSDEQFF. The CDR3 DNA is TGCGCCAGCAGCTACGTAGCGGGGGGGTCAGACGAGCAGTTCTTC.

V and J are TRBV5-1 and TRBJ2-1, with 7 bases matching TRBD2. With V trimmed by 0 bases and J by 5 bases, 5 bases remained unmatched. The CDR3 is made up of 15 amino acids. Germline CDR1 SGHRS, CDR2 YFSETQ. CDR3 residues: CASSLGLAANNEQFF. Here the CDR3 DNA reads TGCGCCAGCAGCTTGGGTCTAGCGGCTAACAATGAGCAGTTCTTC. Full variable domain (rest looked up from reference TRBV5-1 and TRBJ2-1): KAGVTQTPRYLIKTRGQQVTLSCSPISGHRSVSWYQQTPGQGLQFLFEYFSETQRNKGNFPGRFSGRQFSNSRSEMNVSTLELGDSALYLCASSLGLAANNEQFFGPGTRLTVL.

The chain combines TRBV19 with TRBJ2-1, with TRBD2 matching over 12 bases. V shed 7 bases and J 9 bases; nucleotides not matched to a gene: 10. CDR1 LNHDA and CDR2 SQIVND come from the germline V gene (reference sequence). The CDR3 contains 15 residues. Written as DNA, the CDR3 is TGTGCCAGTACCCCCTCTAGCGGGGGGGCTATTGAGCAGTTCTTC. The encoded protein is CASTPSSGGAIEQFF.

This clone was observed once. CDR3 in DNA: TGTGCCAGTAGTATGAGAGGCTCGGGATCCCGGGCGGATTCACCCCTCCACTTT. Its protein is CASSMRGSGSRADSPLHF. V is TRBV19 and J is TRBJ1-6; D gene unclear. The CDR3 is 18 residues long. Germline V gene data show CDR1 as LNHDA and CDR2 as SQIVND (reference sequence). V lost 3 bases and J 8 bases, leaving 23 bases between the germline ends.

The rearrangement links TRBV4-1 to TRBJ2-1; a possible D gene is TRBD1 (6 bases). Trimming took 3 bases from V and 7 from J, leaving 13 bases between them. CDR3 length equals 14 residues. In germline, CDR1 is MGHRA, CDR2 YSYEKL. CDR3 in amino acids: CASSQWYGTNEQFF. In nucleotides, the CDR3 is TGCGCCAGCAGCCAGTGGTACGGGACAAATGAGCAGTTCTTC.